This note documents a single T cell receptor (beta chain) sequence. Germline CDR1 and CDR2: SEHNR and FQNEAQ (reference sequence). V was cut by 1 base and J by 0 bases, with 18 bases left in between. This CDR3 comprises 18 residues. The data derive from a study of blood T cell repertoires in COVID-19. Study information: T cells, B-cell-depleted T cells, or PBMCs supplied cDNA or gDNA.

Using immunoSEQ multiplex PCR, the repertoire was profiled, and TCRdb retains in-frame clones only, with some absent. The table lists 150,000 or so clones, around 88% of them singletons. The sequenced sample consisted of peripheral blood. The TCR originated in a human donor in a cohort sampled during active COVID-19. The chain recombines TRBV7-9 with TRBJ1-1; the D gene is possibly TRBD1 (6 bases). The CDR3 sequence is CASSLGAQGPQVNTEAFF. The CDR3 coding sequence is TGTGCCAGCAGCTTAGGCGCCCAGGGGCCACAAGTGAACACTGAAGCTTTCTTT.